Listed below are T cell receptor beta chains from one sample, sequenced in a study of blood T cells in healthy people across ages. TCRdb ran MiXCR on the 5' RACE reads and lists one entry per CDR3 protein. Here the sample spans about 1,600,000 distinct CDR3 sequences, around 39% being singletons. Source material: blood. These receptors were collected from a woman aged 18-29 years in good health. The CDR3 runs from the conserved cysteine through the conserved F or W. A D gene is named only where the DNA matches it firmly. Size values are once, few and many counts, or a class for expanded clones, and some rows have none.

>NA|TRBV11-3|NA|TRBJ2-1
TGTGCCAGCAGCTTAGGCGAAGGGACCTACAATGAGCAGTTCTTC
CASSLGEGTYNEQFF
>NA|TRBV7-2|few|TRBJ2-3
TGTGCCAGCAGCTTCCCTCCGGAGGGGGGGTCAAACCCGTATACGCAGTATTTT
CASSFPPEGGSNPYTQYF
>NA|TRBV21-1|NA|TRBJ2-7
TGTGCCAGTCCGAGTGGGGACACGCCACCGAGCTCCTACGAGCAGTACTTC
CASPSGDTPPSSYEQYF
>TRBD2|TRBV7-8|NA|TRBJ2-3
TGTGCCAGCAGCTTAGGACGACTAGCGGGAGGGGCCACAGATACGCAGTATTTT
CASSLGRLAGGATDTQYF
>NA|TRBV20-1|few|TRBJ2-3
TGCAGTGCTACCTCACCGGGAGATACGCAGTATTTT
CSATSPGDTQYF
>NA|TRBV6-5|NA|TRBJ2-7
TGTGCCAGCAGTTCCCCACAGGCAGGCCGTGGGTACGAGCAGTACTTC
CASSSPQAGRGYEQYF
>TRBD1|TRBV10-3|many|TRBJ2-7
TGTGCCATCAGTACCCCGACAGGGGCCCACTACGAGCAGTACTTC
CAISTPTGAHYEQYF
>TRBD1|TRBV3-1|NA|TRBJ1-2
TGTGCCAGCAGCCAAGAAGGACAGGGACTAATCTATGGCTACACCTTC
CASSQEGQGLIYGYTF
>TRBD1|TRBV10-3|many|TRBJ1-6
TGTGCCATCAGTGAGTCTTCGAGGGACAGTTCTTCACCCCTCCACTTT
CAISESSRDSSSPLHF
>TRBD2|TRBV7-9|NA|TRBJ2-7
TGTGCCAGCAGCGAGGGCGGGGGTCCCACGTCCTACAATGAGCAGTACTTC
CASSEGGGPTSYNEQYF
>TRBD2|TRBV10-2|few|TRBJ2-3
TGCGCCAGCAGCCGCGGGGCGCTAGCGGGAGGGTTTGGCACAGATACGCAGTATTTT
CASSRGALAGGFGTDTQYF
>NA|TRBV11-2|NA|TRBJ2-6
TGTGCCAGCAGCTTAGGAATTGGACAGGGAGGGGCCAACGTCCAGACTTTC
CASSLGIGQGGANVQTF
>TRBD2|TRBV7-2|NA|TRBJ2-7
TGTGCCAGCAGCTATACCCCGGGACTAGCGGGAGGAAATGAGCAGTACTTC
CASSYTPGLAGGNEQYF
>NA|TRBV5-1|NA|TRBJ1-1
TGCGCCAGCAGCCCTTACGACACGCTTGAAGCTTTCTTT
CASSPYDTLEAFF
>NA|TRBV6-5|NA|TRBJ2-5
TGTGCCAGCAATACAGGGCCCCAAGTTGGGACCCAGTACTTC
CASNTGPQVGTQYF
>TRBD2|TRBV4-1|NA|TRBJ2-7
TGCGCCAGCACTAGCGGGAGGGCCTACAATGAGCAGTACTTC
CASTSGRAYNEQYF
>TRBD2|TRBV7-2|NA|TRBJ2-7
TGTGCCAGCAGCTTCCCGACTAGCGGAACTCCCTCCTACGAGCAGTACTTC
CASSFPTSGTPSYEQYF
>TRBD1|TRBV28|NA|TRBJ1-2
TGTGCCAGCAGCGGGGACAGGACCTATGGCTACACCTTC
CASSGDRTYGYTF
>TRBD2|TRBV29-1|NA|TRBJ2-3
TGCAGCGTTGAGGGGGAACGGTCTAGCGGGGTCACAGATACGCAGTATTTT
CSVEGERSSGVTDTQYF
>TRBD1|TRBV7-9|NA|TRBJ1-4
TGTGCCAGCAGCCTACCACCCTGGGGACAGGTTAATGAAAAACTGTTTTTT
CASSLPPWGQVNEKLFF
>NA|TRBV11-2|NA|TRBJ2-7
TGTGCCAGCAGCGTAGAGGTACGGGGCTACGAGCAGTACTTC
CASSVEVRGYEQYF
>NA|TRBV7-2|NA|TRBJ1-5
TGTGCCAGCAGCCCCGCCAGGGACCAGCCCCAGCATTTT
CASSPARDQPQHF
>NA|TRBV3-1|NA|TRBJ2-3
TGTGCCAGCAGCCGACGCGGAGCTAACCCGGATACGCAGTATTTT
CASSRRGANPDTQYF
>NA|TRBV12-3/TRBV12-4|NA|TRBJ2-1
TGTGCCAGCAGGCCGGCGGGGGGACAGGGCGTCTACAATGAGCAGTTCTTC
CASRPAGGQGVYNEQFF
>NA|TRBV29-1|NA|TRBJ2-2
TGCAGCGTTGAAGATCAAGGGAACACCAGGGAGCTGTTTTTT
CSVEDQGNTRELFF
>NA|TRBV5-1|NA|TRBJ2-3
TGCGCCACCCAGACCAACACGGGCACAGATACGCAGTATTTT
CATQTNTGTDTQYF